Listed below are T cell receptor beta chains from one sample, sequenced in a study of blood T cell repertoires in COVID-19. TCRdb's table, derived via immunoSEQ multiplex PCR, lists solely in-frame clones and lacks some. The sample lists more than 95,000 clones, approximately 82% occurring once. The specimen sequenced was peripheral blood. The receptors here all came from a man in his sixties with acute or convalescent COVID-19. Each CDR3 is given with its conserved first and last residue.

>TRBJ1-5|TRBV6-2/TRBV6-3
CASSPQGANQPQHF
>TRBJ1-1|TRBV12-3/TRBV12-4
CASSRGITEAFF
>TRBJ2-3|TRBV28
CASSGLLSGDTQYF
>TRBJ2-5|TRBV5-1
CASSQTGAQETQYF
>TRBJ1-1|TRBV11-3
CASSRGGTAFF
>TRBJ1-2|TRBV9
CASSRDSNYGYTF
>TRBJ2-3|TRBV5-4
CASSRGSGRTDTQYF
>TRBJ2-1|TRBV12-5
CASGLVLGRGTYNEQFF
>TRBJ1-5|TRBV7-8
CASSLERGNNQPQHF
>TRBJ2-5|TRBV6-2/TRBV6-3
CASSTYSRVETQYF
>TRBJ1-1|TRBV11-2
CASSFREVDTEAFF
>TRBJ1-1|TRBV11-3
CASSLEPPHEAFF
>TRBJ2-3|TRBV7-2
CASSLGVTDTQYF
>TRBJ1-1|TRBV5-1
CASSLQGYPNTEAFF
>TRBJ2-1|TRBV11-3
CASSLGEGTSGPYSYNEQFF
>TRBJ2-2|TRBV13
CASSPLPGELFF
>TRBJ1-1|TRBV4-1
CASSQDRRAEAFF
>TRBJ2-1|TRBV7-8
CASIIRGSRNEQFF
>TRBJ2-1|TRBV7-3
CASSPRTSGGLDNEQFF
>TRBJ2-2|TRBV19
CASSPFAGATGELFF
>TRBJ2-1|TRBV5-8
CASSRGIGSYNEQFF
>TRBJ1-1|TRBV11-1
CASSFVLGATEAFF
>TRBJ2-5|TRBV5-1
CASSLSLAGDGETQYF
>TRBJ1-2|TRBV11-2
CASSPSPEPNYGYTF
>TRBJ1-1|TRBV7-9
CASSLRGRITEAFF
>TRBJ2-1|TRBV10-3
CAISEPAGQGNEQFF
>TRBJ1-5|TRBV3-1/TRBV3-2
CASSYGTGRSQPQHF
>TRBJ1-3|TRBV3-1/TRBV3-2
CASSWDNSGNTIYF
>TRBJ1-5|TRBV4-1
CASSQDGGFGNQPQHF
>TRBJ1-5|TRBV27
CASSWAGVQPQHF
>TRBJ1-5|TRBV7-6
CASSLRGQPQHF
>TRBJ2-1|TRBV7-2
CASSAQTSGDPGKFF
>TRBJ1-5|TRBV18
CASSPPGVNQPQHF
>TRBJ1-2|TRBV18
CASSPGQGPGYTF
>TRBJ1-2|TRBV27
CASSLGFGTGAGYTF
>TRBJ1-1|TRBV27
CASSYPGQGITEAFF
>TRBJ1-2|TRBV19
CASSPGQGLGYTF
>TRBJ2-7|TRBV21-1
CASSKVPDRLEQYF
>TRBJ1-1|TRBV7-2
CASSLTGNTEAFF
>TRBJ2-6|TRBV7-6
CASSHQFRGQGGSGANVLTF
>TRBJ1-3|TRBV12-5
CASGFGRGLGNTIYF
>TRBJ1-1|TRBV6-5
CASSYPGNTEAFF
>TRBJ1-1|TRBV10-3
CAISTGREAEAFF
>TRBJ2-2|TRBV28
CASLGAVFGQNTGELFF
>TRBJ1-3|TRBV19
CASSLQGSSGNTIYF
>TRBJ1-1|TRBV3-1/TRBV3-2
CASSQELGQPNTEAFF
>TRBJ2-7|TRBV5-5
CASSFYRSSSYEQYF
>TRBJ1-5|TRBV20-1
CSASRVWNQPQHF
>TRBJ1-2|TRBV3-1/TRBV3-2
CASSPRDRGRRGYTF
>TRBJ1-1|TRBV19
CASRSGVGTEAFF
>TRBJ1-1|TRBV14
CASSQVWHTEAFF
>TRBJ1-1|TRBV6-5
CASSFASGDTEAFF
>TRBJ2-5|TRBV11-3
CASSSETGLEETQYF
>TRBJ1-5|TRBV9
CASSTSGTGNQPQHF
>TRBJ2-2|TRBV6-4
CASRRQDTNTGELFF
>TRBJ2-1|TRBV3-1/TRBV3-2
CASSQALASGPSYNEQFF
>TRBJ2-7|TRBV7-6
CASSRTSGGSYEQYF
>TRBJ1-5|TRBV30
CAWSLGTGQNQPQHF
>TRBJ2-3|TRBV6-1
CASSERTSGKITQYF
>TRBJ2-1|TRBV2
CASSEGIAVGGEQFF